Shown below are 29 T cell receptor beta chains from a single sample sequenced in a study of cytotoxic CD8 clonotypes in ibrutinib-treated CLL. The repertoire was sequenced with immunoSEQ multiplex PCR; TCRdb's copy has only in-frame clones and lacks some. The sample carries over 200,000 clones, roughly 73% recorded once. The specimen comprised PBMCs, sampled after 12 months of ibrutinib treatment. The receptors originated from a human donor with chronic lymphocytic leukemia.

The V gene is TRBV5-1, the J gene TRBJ2-5, with D unresolved. V was trimmed by 4 bases and J by 3 bases, leaving 16 bases between them. This CDR3 region has 15 residues. Germline V gene data show CDR1 as SGHRS and CDR2 as YFSETQ. The CDR3 sequence is CASSSQKTTEETQYF. The CDR3 nucleotides read TGCGCCAGCAGCAGCCAAAAAACTACCGAAGAGACCCAGTACTTC.

This clone was detected once. This chain connects TRBV5-1 to TRBJ1-2; D unresolved. Trimming pared 0 bases from V and 3 bases from J, leaving 9 bases between. CDR1 and CDR2 (germline): SGHRS, YFSETQ. This CDR3 spans 14 amino acids. In nucleotides, the CDR3 is TGCGCCAGCAGCTTGGATGGAGCACACTATGGCTACACCTTC. Encoded protein: CASSLDGAHYGYTF.

This clone was observed a few times. CDR3 sequence reads: CASSSDGGSSYEQYF. CDR3 bases: TGCGCCAGCAGTTCGGACGGAGGCTCCTCCTACGAGCAGTACTTC. V gene TRBV5-1 combines with J gene TRBJ2-7; D perhaps matches TRBD2 (5 bases). CDR1 is SGHRS and CDR2 is YFSETQ in the germline V gene. The CDR3 loop spans 15 amino acids. Trimming pared 5 bases from V and 0 bases from J, leaving 15 bases between. The full variable domain, completed using reference TRBV5-1 and TRBJ2-7, is KAGVTQTPRYLIKTRGQQVTLSCSPISGHRSVSWYQQTPGQGLQFLFEYFSETQRNKGNFPGRFSGRQFSNSRSEMNVSTLELGDSALYLCASSSDGGSSYEQYFGPGTRLTVT.

This chain joins TRBV18 and TRBJ2-2; unclear D gene. The germline V gene encodes CDR1 KGHSH and CDR2 LQKENI. V lost 6 bases, J lost 1 base, and 9 bases lay in between. The length of the CDR3 is 14 residues. CDR3 residues: CASSSEMNTGELFF. CDR3 sequence (DNA): TGTGCCAGCTCCTCAGAGATGAACACCGGGGAGCTGTTTTTT.

This clone was seen ten or more times. J is TRBJ1-5 and V is TRBV28; D is undetermined. Trimming left V 3 bases short and J 4 bases short, with 13 bases between. The CDR3 totals 15 residues. Germline assignment: CDR1 MDHEN and CDR2 SYDVKM. CDR3 bases: TGTGCCAGCAGTTTTTTATCGGCGGGGAATCAGCCCCAGCATTTT. Encoded protein: CASSFLSAGNQPQHF.

The genes are TRBV2 and TRBJ2-1; D is unclear. The length of the CDR3 is 17 residues. V dropped 0 bases and J dropped 0 bases, with 12 bases sitting between them. Germline CDR1 reads SNHLY; CDR2 reads FYNNEI. The CDR3 DNA is TGTGCCAGCAGTGAAGCTGGTCACTCGTACTCCTACAATGAGCAGTTCTTC. Translating it yields CASSEAGHSYSYNEQFF.

This chain links TRBV10-3 with TRBJ2-7; D might be TRBD1 (5 bases). The CDR3 has 14 residues. CDR1 and CDR2 from the germline V gene are ENHRY and SYGVKD. V lost 4 bases, J lost 5 bases, and 15 bases lay in between. Written as DNA, the CDR3 is TGTGCCATCAGTGGCCAGGGCCTTAGGGACGAGCAGTACTTC. It codes for CAISGQGLRDEQYF.

This sequence joins TRBV13 and TRBJ1-6; 9 bases fit TRBD1. The germline V gene has CDR1 PRHDT and CDR2 FYEKMQ (reference sequence). V dropped 0 bases and J dropped 5; count of bases not matched to a gene: 2. This CDR3 comprises 16 residues. This CDR3 is CASSLGGQGNNSPLHF. As DNA, the CDR3 is TGTGCCAGCAGCTTAGGAGGACAGGGGAATAATTCACCCCTCCACTTT.

This chain links TRBV6-5 with TRBJ2-7, with TRBD2 identical over 8 bases. CDR1 MNHEY and CDR2 SVGAGI come from the germline V gene. The CDR3 length is 14 residues. J was trimmed by 1 base and V by 5 bases; bases with no gene match: 4. The CDR3 bases are TGTGCCAGCAGTGCGGGACTAGGTTCCTACGAGCAGTACTTC. Amino acid sequence: CASSAGLGSYEQYF.

The J gene is TRBJ1-4, the V gene TRBV4-2; D unresolved. Germline CDR1 is LGHNA and CDR2 is YNFKEQ. CDR3 length equals 15 residues. Trimming took off 6 bases at V and 0 bases at J, with 11 bases between the two ends. For the CDR3, the DNA is TGTGCCAGCAGTCCCCGGATGACAACTAATGAAAAACTGTTTTTT. Its translation: CASSPRMTTNEKLFF.

This clone was seen a handful of times. In nucleotides, the CDR3 is TGTGCCAGCAGTCGTACAGGGGGAAGGGGCTACGAGCAGTACTTC. Its translation is CASSRTGGRGYEQYF. The rearrangement uses TRBV28 and TRBJ2-7; 8 bases match TRBD1. V shed 5 bases, J shed 3 bases, and the junction held 9 bases outside the gene matches. The CDR3 covers 15 residues. Looked up from germline, CDR1 is MDHEN and CDR2 is SYDVKM.

This clone has just a few counts. V usage is TRBV30 and J usage is TRBJ1-2; D is undetermined. The germline CDR1 and CDR2 sequences are GTSNPN and SVGIG (reference sequence). V lost 6 bases and J 4 bases, leaving 9 bases between the germline ends. The CDR3 is 11 amino acids. The CDR3 reads CACSKGYGYTF. In nucleotides, the CDR3 is TGTGCCTGCTCTAAGGGCTATGGCTACACCTTC.

This clone was seen more than once but under ten times. The junction shows a germline mismatch at one end, possibly a read error. The chain recombines TRBV7-7 with TRBJ2-7; a weak D match, TRBD1 (6 bases). Germline V gene data show CDR1 as SSHAT and CDR2 as FNYEAQ (reference sequence). The CDR3 loop spans 15 amino acids. CDR3 sequence reads: CASSLGSGASYEQYF. The CDR3 nucleotides are TGTGCTAGCAGCTTAGGGTCAGGGGCATCCTACGAGCAGTACTTC.

The chain has TRBV10-1 and TRBJ1-1, with 7 bases lining up with TRBD1. V shed 2 bases, J shed 5 bases, and the junction held 8 bases outside the gene matches. Per the germline V gene, CDR1 is WNHNN and CDR2 is SYGVQD (reference sequence). CDR3 length: 15 residues. In DNA, the CDR3 is TGCGCCAGCAGTGAGAAACAGGGGCCAAGAACTGAAGCTTTCTTT. Translated, it gives CASSEKQGPRTEAFF.

The genes are TRBV15 and TRBJ2-7; perhaps TRBD1 as D (5 bases). Germline V lookup: CDR1 LNHNV, CDR2 YYDKDF (reference sequence). The V gene lost 3 bases and the J gene lost 7 bases, with 13 bases spanning the gap. The CDR3 sequence is 13 residues long. The CDR3 is CATSRGLLGEQYF. As DNA, the CDR3 is TGTGCCACCAGCAGGGGGCTCCTGGGAGAGCAGTACTTC. The full variable domain, completed using reference TRBV15 and TRBJ2-7, is DAMVIQNPRYQVTQFGKPVTLSCSQTLNHNVMYWYQQKSSQAPKLLFHYYDKDFNNEADTPDNFQSRRPNTSFCFLDIRSPGLGDTAMYLCATSRGLLGEQYFGPGTRLTVT.

For the CDR3, the DNA is TGTGCCAGCAGCCAAGATCTAGGACTTACGAACACCGGGGAGCTGTTTTTT. Its translation: CASSQDLGLTNTGELFF. This chain links TRBV4-2 with TRBJ2-2; possibly TRBD2 for D (5 bases). Germline lookup yields CDR1 LGHNA and CDR2 YNFKEQ. CDR3 length equals 17 residues. V gave up 0 bases and J gave up 0 bases, with 11 bases separating them.

This chain's CDR3 is CASSPTALLEKLFF. The CDR3 coding sequence is TGTGCCAGCAGCCCGACCGCACTTCTGGAAAAACTGTTTTTT. The chain uses TRBV6-5 and TRBJ1-4; D ambiguous. V lost 6 bases and J lost 8, with 16 bases in between. The CDR3 totals 14 residues. Per germline, CDR1 MNHEY and CDR2 SVGAGI.

The CDR3 DNA reads TGTGCCAGTAGTACCCCGGGCTCTGGGGCCAACGTCCTGACTTTC. Translation: CASSTPGSGANVLTF. The chain combines TRBV19 with TRBJ2-6; D is unclear. This CDR3 region has 15 residues. Trimming took 4 bases from V and 0 from J, leaving 7 bases between them. The germline V gene encodes CDR1 LNHDA and CDR2 SQIVND (reference sequence).

The rearrangement links TRBV27 to TRBJ2-3; 12 bases align to TRBD2. V lost 5 bases, J lost 1 base, and 7 bases stayed unmatched. Germline loops: CDR1 MNHEY, CDR2 SMNVEV (reference sequence). The CDR3 runs to 17 residues. The CDR3 loop is CASSPPGTSGRTDTQYF. The CDR3 nucleotides read TGTGCCAGCAGTCCCCCCGGGACTAGCGGGCGCACAGATACGCAGTATTTT.

The V gene is TRBV28, the J gene TRBJ1-2; 10 bases agree with TRBD1. CDR1 is MDHEN and CDR2 is SYDVKM in the germline V gene. Trimming removed 6 bases from V and 5 bases from J; junction bases left unmatched: 12. This CDR3 has 16 residues. The CDR3, as DNA: TGTGCCAGCAGACCCGGGACAGGGGATTTTTTTTATGGCTACACCTTC. Protein sequence: CASRPGTGDFFYGYTF.

The chain combines TRBV21-1 with TRBJ2-1; the table's D call, TRBD2, has no DNA check behind it. TRBV21-1 is termed a pseudogene. The CDR3 extends over 14 amino acids. The CDR3 protein is CASQTSGRAREQFF. The CDR3 nucleotides are TGTGCCAGCCAAACTAGCGGGAGAGCTCGGGAGCAGTTCTTC.

The chain employs TRBV11-2 and TRBJ2-7; D gene unclear. V lost 8 bases and J lost 0, with 8 bases in between. The CDR3 spans 12 residues. Germline-derived CDR1 and CDR2 are SGHAT and FQNNGV. The CDR3 is CASGESSYEQYF. The DNA for the CDR3 is TGTGCCAGCGGGGAATCCTCCTACGAGCAGTACTTC.

This clone came up a few times. The gene calls are TRBV29-1 and TRBJ2-1; D remains unclear. Germline CDR1 reads SQVTM; CDR2 reads ANQGSEA. The CDR3 loop spans 13 amino acids. Trimming stripped 6 bases from V and 8 bases from J, with 17 bases between. CDR3 sequence (DNA): TGCAGCGTGGGCAATATACAATGTGATGAGCAGTTCTTC. Its translation: CSVGNIQCDEQFF.

The count of this clone is one. The chain combines TRBV6-5 with TRBJ2-7, with a tentative D call TRBD1 (5 bases). The V end lost 7 bases, the J end lost 3 bases, and 19 bases lay between the germline ends. The CDR3 consists of 15 residues. The germline V gene has CDR1 MNHEY and CDR2 SVGAGI. CDR3 DNA: TGTGCCAGCACCACGTCCCCGGACACTTACTACGAGCAGTACTTC. It yields the protein CASTTSPDTYYEQYF.

The chain links TRBV6-5 to TRBJ1-1; TRBD1 matches 11 bases. The germline CDR1 and CDR2 sequences are MNHEY and SVGAGI. The CDR3 contains 16 residues. J lost 1 base, V lost 0 bases, and 1 base had no gene match. CDR3 bases: TGTGCCAGCAGTTACTCCGGACAGGGGGCGAACACTGAAGCTTTCTTT. Translation: CASSYSGQGANTEAFF.

V gene TRBV6-6 combines with J gene TRBJ1-3; D is perhaps TRBD1 (5 bases). V gave up 6 bases and J gave up 6 bases, with 12 bases separating them. The CDR3 is 13 residues long. Germline V CDR1 and CDR2: MNHNY, SVGAGI (reference sequence). CDR3 sequence reads: CASSPGRENTIYF. Written as DNA, the CDR3 is TGTGCCAGCAGCCCGGGGCGCGAAAACACCATATATTTT.

The genes are TRBV5-1 and TRBJ2-7; perhaps TRBD2 as D (5 bases). The CDR3 is made up of 14 amino acids. Trimming left V 0 bases short and J 7 bases short, with 14 bases between. The V gene's germline CDR1 is SGHRS and CDR2 YFSETQ. The CDR3 here is CASSLAGRPGEQYF. CDR3 DNA: TGCGCCAGCAGCTTGGCCGGAAGGCCGGGAGAGCAGTACTTC.

The chain couples TRBV16 to TRBJ2-3; no definite D call. The CDR3 has 12 amino acids. V was clipped by 0 bases and J by 8 bases, with 6 bases between them. Germline values: CDR1 KGHSY, CDR2 FQNENV. The chain's CDR3 is CASSQSKVTQYF. The CDR3 bases are TGTGCCAGCAGCCAATCGAAGGTTACGCAGTATTTT.

This clone showed up just a few times. V gene TRBV9 combines with J gene TRBJ2-7; TRBD2 aligns across 8 bases. Germline V lookup: CDR1 SGDLS, CDR2 YYNGEE. CDR3 length: 18 residues. V dropped 2 bases and J dropped 7; count of bases not matched to a gene: 20. The CDR3 region is CASSVTPSGREGLGEQYF. CDR3 bases: TGTGCCAGCAGCGTCACGCCCTCCGGCCGGGAGGGCCTAGGGGAGCAGTACTTC.